These 13 T cell receptor beta chains were sequenced from one sample in a study of T cells after yellow fever vaccination. TCRdb analysed the 5' RACE reads with MiXCR anew, one entry per CDR3 protein. The sample has 200,000 to 250,000 distinct CDR3 sequences; about 7.1% are singletons. Here the sequenced sample was CD4+ T cells sorted from PBMCs, taken 15 days after the yellow fever booster vaccination. All receptors derive from a man aged 25 to 40 who received the YFV17D yellow fever vaccine.

This clonotype was detected only a few times. The rearrangement uses TRBV2 and TRBJ2-2; TRBD1 matches at 10 bases. V trimming: 6 bases; J trimming: 7 bases; junction bases outside the gene matches: 5. The CDR3 sequence is 14 residues long. Germline CDR1 and CDR2: SNHLY and FYNNEI. In DNA form, the CDR3 reads TGTGCCAGCAGGGGACAGGGGAATGTCGGGGAGCTGTTTTTT. Its translation is CASRGQGNVGELFF.

This chain links TRBV29-1 with TRBJ2-6; TRBD2 matches at 8 bases. Unmatched junction bases numbered 1, after V lost 0 bases and J lost 0 bases. Germline loops: CDR1 SQVTM, CDR2 ANQGSEA. The CDR3 spans 16 residues. As DNA, the CDR3 is TGCAGCGTTGAAGAGGGGACTAGCTCTGGGGCCAACGTCCTGACTTTC. Its protein product is CSVEEGTSSGANVLTF.

Of note for this clonotype: Just one base apart from a much larger clone, this may be a read error. This chain connects TRBV20-1 to TRBJ1-1; TRBD1 matches 7 bases. Per the germline V gene, CDR1 is DFQATT and CDR2 is SNEGSKA (reference sequence). J was trimmed by 3 bases and V by 6 bases; bases with no gene match: 7. This CDR3 is 13 amino acids long. CDR3 residues: CSAPGQPYTEAFF. The CDR3 bases are TGCAGTGCCCCGGGACAGCCGTACACTGAAGCTTTCTTT.

This clonotype was detected many times. The V and J genes are TRBV28 and TRBJ2-7; D perhaps matches TRBD2 (5 bases). Germline values: CDR1 MDHEN, CDR2 SYDVKM. The CDR3 is 12 residues long. Trimming cost V 6 bases and J 2 bases, with 8 bases left between them. The DNA of the CDR3 is TGTGCCAGCAGACTAGGGACCTACGAGCAGTACTTC. Amino acids: CASRLGTYEQYF.

This clonotype was counted ten times or more. V gene TRBV5-4 combines with J gene TRBJ2-2; 9 positions agree with TRBD2. With 4 bases clipped from V and 4 bases from J, the junction kept 5 bases outside the gene matches. The germline gives CDR1 SGHNT, CDR2 YYREEE (reference sequence). The CDR3 is made up of 15 amino acids. Here the CDR3 reads CASSPGTSTTGELFF. Here the CDR3 DNA reads TGTGCCAGCAGCCCTGGGACTAGCACCACCGGGGAGCTGTTTTTT.

This clonotype was counted many times. The chain recombines TRBV20-1 with TRBJ1-6; D not certain. The CDR3 runs 14 residues. CDR1 is DFQATT and CDR2 is SNEGSKA in the germline V gene (reference sequence). The V and J ends lost 1 base and 9 bases respectively, with 13 bases between them. CDR3 in DNA: TGCAGTGCTAGAGTTGGGCAGGCGCCTTCACCCCTCCACTTT. Residues: CSARVGQAPSPLHF.

J is TRBJ2-5 and V is TRBV15; 10 nucleotides agree with TRBD1. V shed 3 bases and J 4 bases; nucleotides not matched to a gene: 2. CDR3 length equals 14 residues. Germline-derived CDR1 and CDR2 are LNHNV and YYDKDF (reference sequence). This CDR3 is CATSRDRGGETQYF. For the CDR3, the DNA is TGTGCCACCAGCAGGGACAGGGGGGGAGAGACCCAGTACTTC.

This clonotype appeared many times. The V and J genes are TRBV25-1 and TRBJ2-1; 8 bases agree with TRBD2. CDR3 length equals 15 residues. V lost 3 bases and J lost 3; bases outside the gene matches: 4. CDR1 and CDR2 (germline): MGHDK, SYGVNS. The CDR3: CASSDSGRLYNEQFF. The CDR3 coding sequence is TGTGCCAGCAGTGACAGCGGGAGACTCTACAATGAGCAGTTCTTC. Together with reference TRBV25-1 and TRBJ2-1, the CDR3 gives the full variable domain: EADIYQTPRYLVIGTGKKITLECSQTMGHDKMYWYQQDPGMELHLIHYSYGVNSTEKGDLSSESTVSRIRTEHFPLTLESARPSHTSQYLCASSDSGRLYNEQFFGPGTRLTVL.

This clonotype was detected once. The chain couples TRBV30 to TRBJ2-3; TRBD1 might be the D (5 bases). The DNA end lines up better with TRBJ1-5; the J call may be wrong. This CDR3 comprises 15 residues. Germline V lookup: CDR1 GTSNPN, CDR2 SVGIG (reference sequence). CDR3 sequence: CAWRVAGWGTDTQHF. The CDR3 DNA sequence: TGTGCCTGGAGGGTAGCGGGATGGGGCACAGATACGCAGCATTTT.

This clonotype was detected many times. This rearrangement joins TRBV18 to TRBJ2-7, with TRBD2 as a possible D gene (6 bases). V dropped 1 base and J dropped 3 bases, with 7 bases sitting between them. Germline V CDR1 and CDR2: KGHSH, LQKENI. This CDR3 contains 13 residues. CDR3 DNA sequence: TGTGCCAGCTCACCACGGAGGGACTACGAGCAGTACTTC. It codes for CASSPRRDYEQYF.

The gene calls are TRBV5-4 and TRBJ2-2; 9 positions match TRBD1. V trimming: 3 bases; J trimming: 6 bases; junction bases outside the gene matches: 9. CDR3 length: 16 amino acids. Per the germline V gene, CDR1 is SGHNT and CDR2 is YYREEE (reference sequence). Written as DNA, the CDR3 is TGTGCCAGCAGCTCGCCCATGGACAGGGGCGCCGGGGAGCTGTTTTTT. As protein: CASSSPMDRGAGELFF. Full variable domain (rest looked up from reference TRBV5-4 and TRBJ2-2): ETGVTQSPTHLIKTRGQQVTLRCSSQSGHNTVSWYQQALGQGPQFIFQYYREEENGRGNFPPRFSGLQFPNYSSELNVNALELDDSALYLCASSSPMDRGAGELFFGEGSRLTVL.

This clonotype was found a few times. The CDR3 coding sequence is TGTGCCAGCAGCTTCGACATATCCGGACTAGCGGGAGGAGATACGCAGTATTTT. Encoded protein: CASSFDISGLAGGDTQYF. The chain couples TRBV5-4 to TRBJ2-3; TRBD2 matches 14 bases. With 2 bases clipped from V and 5 bases from J, the junction kept 10 bases outside the gene matches. This CDR3 is 18 amino acids long. Germline CDR1 SGHNT, CDR2 YYREEE (reference sequence).

This clonotype was detected only a few times. The V call is TRBV5-1, the J call TRBJ2-1; D unresolved. Germline CDR1 reads SGHRS; CDR2 reads YFSETQ. This CDR3 spans 14 amino acids. Trimming took 3 bases from V and 9 from J, leaving 16 bases between them. The CDR3 bases are TGCGCCAGCAGCTCCGGACCTACTATCGGTGAGCAGTTCTTC. Protein product: CASSSGPTIGEQFF. Full variable domain (rest looked up from reference TRBV5-1 and TRBJ2-1): KAGVTQTPRYLIKTRGQQVTLSCSPISGHRSVSWYQQTPGQGLQFLFEYFSETQRNKGNFPGRFSGRQFSNSRSEMNVSTLELGDSALYLCASSSGPTIGEQFFGPGTRLTVL.